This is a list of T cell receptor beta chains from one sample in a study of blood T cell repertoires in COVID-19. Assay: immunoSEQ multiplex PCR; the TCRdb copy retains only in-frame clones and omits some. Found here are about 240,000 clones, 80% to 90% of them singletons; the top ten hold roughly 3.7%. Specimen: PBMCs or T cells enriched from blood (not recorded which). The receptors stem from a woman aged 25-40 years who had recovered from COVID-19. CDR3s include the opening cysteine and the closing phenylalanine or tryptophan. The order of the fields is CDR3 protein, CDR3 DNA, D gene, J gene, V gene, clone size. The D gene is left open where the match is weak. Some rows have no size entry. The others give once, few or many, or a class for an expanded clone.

cdr3_aa: CASSLVGQDGYTF
cdr3_nt: TGTGCCAGCAGCTTAGTGGGACAGGATGGCTACACCTTC
d_call: TRBD1
j_call: TRBJ1-2
v_call: TRBV7-9
clone_size: NA

cdr3_aa: CASSPTAGGSSNEQFF
cdr3_nt: TGTGCCAGCAGTCCTACGGCAGGGGGCTCTTCCAATGAGCAGTTCTTC
d_call: TRBD1
j_call: TRBJ2-1
v_call: TRBV5-5
clone_size: NA

cdr3_aa: CSPGQEETQYF
cdr3_nt: TGCAGCCCGGGACAGGAAGAGACCCAGTACTTC
d_call: TRBD1
j_call: TRBJ2-5
v_call: TRBV20-1
clone_size: NA

cdr3_aa: CASTWGQETQYF
cdr3_nt: TGTGCCAGCACTTGGGGGCAGGAGACCCAGTACTTC
d_call: NA
j_call: TRBJ2-5
v_call: TRBV7-2
clone_size: NA

cdr3_aa: CASSQEEHTSYEQYF
cdr3_nt: TGCGCCAGCAGCCAAGAAGAACATACCTCCTACGAGCAGTACTTC
d_call: NA
j_call: TRBJ2-7
v_call: TRBV4-1
clone_size: NA

cdr3_aa: CATSDFREGGQETQYF
cdr3_nt: TGTGCCACCAGTGATTTCCGGGAAGGGGGTCAAGAGACCCAGTACTTC
d_call: NA
j_call: TRBJ2-5
v_call: TRBV24-1
clone_size: NA

cdr3_aa: CASSFTGIGYTF
cdr3_nt: TGCGCCAGCAGCTTTACAGGGATCGGCTACACCTTC
d_call: NA
j_call: TRBJ1-2
v_call: TRBV5-1
clone_size: NA

cdr3_aa: CASSSNRDKNIQYF
cdr3_nt: TGTGCCAGCAGCTCAAACCGGGACAAAAACATTCAGTACTTC
d_call: NA
j_call: TRBJ2-4
v_call: TRBV9
clone_size: NA

cdr3_aa: CASSKIAGGVGTDTQYF
cdr3_nt: TGTGCCAGTAGTAAGATAGCGGGAGGGGTGGGCACAGATACGCAGTATTTT
d_call: TRBD2
j_call: TRBJ2-3
v_call: TRBV19
clone_size: once

cdr3_aa: CASSQDRIGGYGYTF
cdr3_nt: TGCGCCAGCAGCCAAGATCGGATCGGGGGCTATGGCTACACCTTC
d_call: NA
j_call: TRBJ1-2
v_call: TRBV4-3
clone_size: NA

cdr3_aa: CASSEGDRSNNF
cdr3_nt: TGTGCCAGCAGTGAAGGGGACAGATCCAACAACTTC
d_call: TRBD1
j_call: TRBJ2-5
v_call: TRBV2
clone_size: NA

cdr3_aa: CASSVGVYRSGNTIYF
cdr3_nt: TGTGCCAGCAGTGTGGGCGTGTACCGCTCTGGAAACACCATATATTTT
d_call: NA
j_call: TRBJ1-3
v_call: TRBV6-1
clone_size: NA

cdr3_aa: CASSPAPGLVPYEQYF
cdr3_nt: TGTGCCAGCAGCCCCGCGCCGGGACTAGTGCCGTACGAGCAGTACTTC
d_call: TRBD2
j_call: TRBJ2-7
v_call: TRBV11-2
clone_size: NA

cdr3_aa: CASGLGQWTEAFF
cdr3_nt: TGTGCTAGTGGTTTGGGCCAGTGGACTGAAGCTTTCTTT
d_call: NA
j_call: TRBJ1-1
v_call: TRBV12-5
clone_size: NA

cdr3_aa: CASSLRLAGVGEQYF
cdr3_nt: TGTGCCAGCAGCTTACGACTAGCGGGAGTCGGCGAGCAGTACTTC
d_call: TRBD2
j_call: TRBJ2-7
v_call: TRBV5-4
clone_size: NA

cdr3_aa: CASSVAPQGSGNTIYF
cdr3_nt: TGTGCCAGCAGCGTAGCTCCCCAGGGCTCTGGAAACACCATATATTTT
d_call: NA
j_call: TRBJ1-3
v_call: TRBV9
clone_size: NA

cdr3_aa: CASSQPGTGGNYGYTF
cdr3_nt: TGTGCCAGCTCACAACCCGGGACAGGGGGGAACTATGGCTACACCTTC
d_call: TRBD1
j_call: TRBJ1-2
v_call: TRBV18
clone_size: NA

cdr3_aa: CAWSREPQAFF
cdr3_nt: TGTGCCTGGAGCCGGGAACCTCAGGCTTTCTTT
d_call: NA
j_call: TRBJ1-1
v_call: TRBV30
clone_size: NA

cdr3_aa: CASSLYRQRPYNEQFF
cdr3_nt: TGTGCCAGCAGCTTATATAGGCAGAGGCCCTACAATGAGCAGTTCTTC
d_call: NA
j_call: TRBJ2-1
v_call: TRBV7-9
clone_size: NA

cdr3_aa: CASSLSREDTEAFF
cdr3_nt: TGTGCCAGCAGCCTTTCGAGGGAGGACACTGAAGCTTTCTTT
d_call: NA
j_call: TRBJ1-1
v_call: TRBV3-1/TRBV3-2
clone_size: NA

cdr3_aa: CASSRDRGRVEKLFF
cdr3_nt: TGCGCCAGCAGCCGGGACAGGGGGCGCGTAGAAAAACTGTTTTTT
d_call: TRBD1
j_call: TRBJ1-4
v_call: TRBV4-1
clone_size: NA

cdr3_aa: CASSPQPGGTNYGYTF
cdr3_nt: TGTGCCAGCAGCCCACAACCCGGAGGGACGAACTATGGCTACACCTTC
d_call: NA
j_call: TRBJ1-2
v_call: TRBV6-4
clone_size: few

cdr3_aa: CASRKERGRTDTQYF
cdr3_nt: TGTGCCAGCAGGAAGGAGCGGGGCCGCACAGATACGCAGTATTTT
d_call: TRBD2
j_call: TRBJ2-3
v_call: TRBV28
clone_size: NA

cdr3_aa: CASSPRLVADNEQFF
cdr3_nt: TGCGCCAGCAGCCCCCGTCTTGTAGCGGACAATGAGCAGTTCTTC
d_call: NA
j_call: TRBJ2-1
v_call: TRBV4-3
clone_size: NA

cdr3_aa: CASSLIPDANYGYTF
cdr3_nt: TGCGCCAGCAGCTTGATACCAGATGCTAACTATGGCTACACCTTC
d_call: NA
j_call: TRBJ1-2
v_call: TRBV5-1
clone_size: NA

cdr3_aa: CASSPRFLGTGGNTEAFF
cdr3_nt: TGTGCCAGTAGTCCCCGGTTTTTAGGGACAGGGGGTAACACTGAAGCTTTCTTT
d_call: TRBD1
j_call: TRBJ1-1
v_call: TRBV19
clone_size: NA

cdr3_aa: CASTPGGAREQYF
cdr3_nt: TGTGCCAGTACCCCTGGGGGGGCTCGTGAGCAGTACTTC
d_call: NA
j_call: TRBJ2-7
v_call: TRBV19
clone_size: NA

cdr3_aa: CASSFRDRVPFGGGYTF
cdr3_nt: TGTGCCAGTAGTTTCCGGGACAGGGTACCCTTCGGCGGTGGCTACACCTTC
d_call: TRBD1
j_call: TRBJ1-2
v_call: TRBV19
clone_size: NA

cdr3_aa: CASSIISAGRAGYTF
cdr3_nt: TGTGCCAGTAGTATTATTTCGGCTGGGCGGGCTGGCTACACCTTC
d_call: NA
j_call: TRBJ1-2
v_call: TRBV19
clone_size: NA

cdr3_aa: CASSIDRASEAYTQYF
cdr3_nt: TGTGCCAGTAGTATAGATCGGGCTAGCGAAGCTTATACGCAGTATTTT
d_call: NA
j_call: TRBJ2-3
v_call: TRBV19
clone_size: NA

cdr3_aa: CSAETSGINEQFF
cdr3_nt: TGCAGCGCCGAGACTAGCGGAATCAATGAGCAGTTCTTC
d_call: TRBD2
j_call: TRBJ2-1
v_call: TRBV29-1
clone_size: NA

cdr3_aa: CASSQPRQGTYEQYF
cdr3_nt: TGCGCCAGCAGCCAGCCTAGACAGGGGACCTACGAGCAGTACTTC
d_call: TRBD1
j_call: TRBJ2-7
v_call: TRBV4-1
clone_size: NA

cdr3_aa: CASRSPGTQESEAFF
cdr3_nt: TGTGCCAGCCGAAGCCCCGGGACACAGGAGAGTGAAGCTTTCTTT
d_call: NA
j_call: TRBJ1-1
v_call: TRBV6-5
clone_size: NA

cdr3_aa: CASSPPSVHTQYF
cdr3_nt: TGTGCCAGCAGCCCCCCTAGCGTACATACGCAGTATTTT
d_call: NA
j_call: TRBJ2-3
v_call: TRBV4-2
clone_size: NA

cdr3_aa: CASSFRLAGKTDTQYF
cdr3_nt: TGCGCCAGCAGTTTTAGACTAGCGGGAAAAACAGATACGCAGTATTTT
d_call: TRBD2
j_call: TRBJ2-3
v_call: TRBV5-1
clone_size: NA

cdr3_aa: CAIKGQGDSPLHF
cdr3_nt: TGTGCCATTAAGGGTCAGGGTGATTCACCCCTCCACTTT
d_call: NA
j_call: TRBJ1-6
v_call: TRBV6-5
clone_size: NA

cdr3_aa: CASSQREGLDEQFF
cdr3_nt: TGTGCCAGCAGCCAGCGGGAGGGCCTGGATGAGCAGTTCTTC
d_call: TRBD2
j_call: TRBJ2-1
v_call: TRBV4-2
clone_size: NA